This T cell receptor beta chain was found in a study of cytomegalovirus exposure and HLA in healthy donors. Study-level results: Other equally common chains were less clonally expanded than HLA-associated TCR beta chains, a later analysis showed. Common viral pathogens were later found to be apparently linked to several of the most significant clusters.

In its sample, this clone was seen once. Its antigen is unknown. In the PCR, 60 Vbeta and 13 Jbeta primers were used. Authors' processing steps: Approximately 10 million shared chains were among approximately 80 million unique TCR beta chains counted in a later analysis. Clones were read by immunoSEQ multiplex PCR, and TCRdb kept only the in-frame ones, dropping some. V and J calls and clone size come straight from that table; D and trimming were deduced from the DNA. The data hold about 210,000 clones, with about 86% observed a single time. Germline lookup yields CDR1 SGHNT and CDR2 YYREEE (reference sequence). This CDR3 has 13 residues. The V gene end was trimmed by 7 bases and the J gene end by 5 bases; junction bases not matched to a gene: 5.

The sequenced material came from PBMCs. This sequence was found in a man in his forties or fifties in good health and CMV-seropositive. The chain employs TRBV5-4 and TRBJ2-1, with TRBD1 matching 8 bases. This chain's CDR3 is CASAQGGNNEQFF. For the CDR3, the DNA is TGTGCCAGCGCACAGGGGGGCAACAATGAGCAGTTCTTC.